What follows are 8 T cell receptor beta chains derived from one specimen sequenced in a study of T-cell memory formation after mild COVID-19. From the 5' RACE reads, TCRdb called clonotypes with MiXCR, one entry per CDR3 protein. The sample yields 200,000 to 300,000 distinct CDR3 sequences, roughly 17% seen once. The sample comprised PBMCs or a T cell subset sorted from them (not recorded which). The receptors originated from a man in his late teens or twenties who had mild COVID-19 (a few samples of this study predate the infection). Cell type and time point are not known.

The V and J genes are TRBV7-9 and TRBJ2-1; 9 bases line up with TRBD2. Germline V gene lookup returns CDR1 SEHNR and CDR2 FQNEAQ (reference sequence). The CDR3 covers 16 residues. V shed 5 bases and J 2 bases; nucleotides not matched to a gene: 7. The CDR3 DNA reads TGTGCCAGCAGCCCAGGACTAGCGTATCCCTACAATGAGCAGTTCTTC. Translating gives CASSPGLAYPYNEQFF. Supplemented by reference TRBV7-9 and TRBJ2-1, the full variable domain reads DTGVSQNPRHKITKRGQNVTFRCDPISEHNRLYWYRQTLGQGPEFLTYFQNEAQLEKSRLLSDRFSAERPKGSFSTLEIQRTEQGDSAMYLCASSPGLAYPYNEQFFGPGTRLTVL.

The CDR3, as DNA: TGTGCCAGCAGCGCCCGACAGGCCAAGCTCGAAAAACTGTTTTTT. This codes for CASSARQAKLEKLFF. The rearrangement links TRBV7-9 to TRBJ1-4, with TRBD1 as a possible D gene (6 bases). The germline gives CDR1 SEHNR, CDR2 FQNEAQ (reference sequence). The CDR3 runs 15 residues. Trimming pared 5 bases from V and 8 bases from J, leaving 18 bases between.

This clonotype was recorded at least ten times. The chain combines TRBV9 with TRBJ2-7; D call uncertain. CDR1 is SGDLS and CDR2 is YYNGEE in the germline V gene. The CDR3 sequence is 14 residues long. The V gene lost 0 bases and the J gene lost 7 bases, with 14 bases spanning the gap. The CDR3 loop is CASSVEPRSEEQYF. The DNA of the CDR3 is TGTGCCAGCAGCGTAGAGCCCAGGAGTGAGGAGCAGTACTTC.

This clonotype has more than one count but fewer than ten. The junction departs from germline at one end; a sequencing error may be responsible. The chain has TRBV7-2 and TRBJ2-1, with D possibly being TRBD2 (6 bases). This CDR3 contains 12 residues. Germline-derived CDR1 and CDR2 are SGHTA and FQGNSA. The CDR3 loop is CASTLLRGEQFF. Written as DNA, the CDR3 is TGTGCCAGCACCTTACTACGGGGGGAGCAGTTCTTC.

The chain couples TRBV6-5 to TRBJ1-2, with 8 bases fitting TRBD1. CDR1 is MNHEY and CDR2 is SVGAGI in the germline V gene. The CDR3 is 14 residues long. V gave up 6 bases and J gave up 8 bases; unmatched junction bases: 11. The CDR3 sequence: CASRPQGEGNGYTF. CDR3 bases: TGTGCCAGCAGACCACAGGGGGAAGGGAACGGCTACACCTTC.

This clonotype showed up many times. The chain has TRBV10-2 and TRBJ2-1; D remains unclear. V was trimmed by 4 bases and J by 11 bases, leaving 12 bases between them. There are 12 residues in the CDR3. CDR1 WSHSY and CDR2 SAAADI come from the germline V gene. The CDR3 sequence is CASSVDTAQQFF. The CDR3 nucleotides read TGCGCCAGCAGTGTAGACACCGCGCAGCAGTTCTTC.

The chain carries TRBV7-9 and TRBJ1-1; 9 bases line up with TRBD1. Germline V gives CDR1 SEHNR, CDR2 FQNEAQ (reference sequence). This CDR3 region has 15 residues. V trimming: 3 bases; J trimming: 6 bases; junction bases outside the gene matches: 8. The CDR3 DNA reads TGTGCCAGCAGCTTGGGACAGGGAGGAGAATCTGAAGCTTTCTTT. Its translation: CASSLGQGGESEAFF.

This clonotype has a count of ten or more. The chain couples TRBV6-2 or TRBV6-3 to TRBJ2-7; a weak D match, TRBD1 (5 bases). The V end lost 2 bases, the J end lost 6 bases, and 20 bases lay between the germline ends. CDR1 is MNHEY and CDR2 is SVGEGT in the germline V gene. The CDR3 runs to 16 residues. The CDR3 spells CASSYGETAPPSEQYV. CDR3 in DNA: TGTGCCAGCAGTTACGGTGAGACAGCCCCTCCCTCCGAGCAGTACGTC.